A single sample gave rise to the 27 T cell receptor beta chains below, sequenced in a study of T-cell reconstitution after alpha-beta-depleted transplantation in children. Library preparation (for TCRbeta) was performed with unique molecular identifiers. TCRdb re-analysed the PCR reads in MiXCR, keeping a single row per CDR3 protein. In the table there are 350,000 to 400,000 distinct CDR3 sequences, roughly 14% of which are singletons. The source was PBMCs, collected from the stem cell graft. The receptors originated from a human donor who donated a stem cell graft to a child with Fanconi anemia.

This clonotype was counted between two and nine times. The chain couples TRBV28 to TRBJ2-4; the D gene is possibly TRBD1 (5 bases). Germline V CDR1 and CDR2: MDHEN, SYDVKM. The CDR3 extends over 14 amino acids. Deletions cut 7 bases from V and 0 bases from J, with 10 bases between. Written as DNA, the CDR3 is TGTGCCAGCACCCTGACAGTAGCCAAAAACATTCAGTACTTC. It yields the protein CASTLTVAKNIQYF.

The table lists this clonotype with a few counts. The V gene is TRBV11-2, the J gene TRBJ1-4, with 8 bases aligning to TRBD1. With V trimmed by 3 bases and J by 5 bases, 2 bases remained unmatched. Germline V gene sequence: CDR1 SGHAT, CDR2 FQNNGV. The CDR3 totals 14 residues. The CDR3 DNA follows: TGTGCCAGCAGCTTCGACAGGGGCAATGAAAAACTGTTTTTT. Residues: CASSFDRGNEKLFF.

This clonotype was recorded a few times. The V and J genes are TRBV10-3 and TRBJ2-5; D gene ambiguous. Between the trimmed V and J ends, which lost 3 bases and 1 base, there was a span of 0 bases. Germline V gene sequence: CDR1 ENHRY, CDR2 SYGVKD. There are 11 residues in the CDR3. The CDR3 region has the DNA TGTGCCATCAGTGACCAAGAGACCCAGTACTTC. This encodes CAISDQETQYF.

Many counts were recorded for this clonotype. V gene TRBV7-6 combines with J gene TRBJ2-3; D is ambiguous. Germline V gives CDR1 SGHVS, CDR2 FNYEAQ. Trimming took off 3 bases at V and 1 base at J, with 8 bases between the two ends. The CDR3 is 14 residues long. The CDR3 protein is CASSFTTGTDTQYF. Written as DNA, the CDR3 is TGTGCCAGCAGCTTCACGACTGGCACAGATACGCAGTATTTT.

V is TRBV28 and J is TRBJ2-5; maybe TRBD2 (6 bases). The CDR3 loop spans 13 amino acids. Germline CDR1 and CDR2: MDHEN and SYDVKM. Trimming removed 6 bases at V and 7 bases at J, with 15 bases between. Here the CDR3 reads CASREGTSGTQYF. Here the CDR3 DNA reads TGTGCCAGCAGGGAGGGGACCAGTGGGACCCAGTACTTC.

This chain links TRBV7-9 with TRBJ1-1, with a possible D match to TRBD1 (5 bases). V lost 0 bases and J 8 bases, leaving 10 bases between the germline ends. The germline CDR1 and CDR2 sequences are SEHNR and FQNEAQ (reference sequence). There are 13 residues in the CDR3. The CDR3 loop is CASSLAGGGEAFF. CDR3 in DNA: TGTGCCAGCAGCTTAGCGGGGGGTGGAGAAGCTTTCTTT.

This clonotype was seen ten or more times. The chain links TRBV5-4 to TRBJ1-1; D unclear. The CDR3 spans 13 residues. The germline V and J ends were trimmed by 3 bases and 0 bases, with 6 bases remaining between them. The germline gives CDR1 SGHNT, CDR2 YYREEE (reference sequence). CDR3: CASSSLMNTEAFF. CDR3 coding DNA: TGTGCCAGCAGCTCGTTGATGAACACTGAAGCTTTCTTT.

This clonotype occurred a few times. CDR3 region: CASSLTGGHTDTQYF. The CDR3 DNA follows: TGCGCCAGCAGCTTGACGGGGGGGCATACAGATACGCAGTATTTT. The chain recombines TRBV5-1 with TRBJ2-3; 8 nucleotides match TRBD2. In germline, CDR1 is SGHRS, CDR2 YFSETQ. J lost 3 bases, V lost 1 base, and 4 bases had no gene match. There are 15 residues in the CDR3.

This clonotype turned up a few times. A much larger clone differs from this one at a single base, so this may be a read error. The chain uses TRBV5-1 and TRBJ2-3, with 7 bases fitting TRBD2. The length of the CDR3 is 14 residues. The V gene end was trimmed by 9 bases and the J gene end by 2 bases; junction bases not matched to a gene: 9. Germline V gene sequence: CDR1 SGHRS, CDR2 YFSETQ. DNA for the CDR3: TGCGCCACCTCCTTGGGGGGGTCCACAGATACGCAGTATTTT. This translates into CATSLGGSTDTQYF.

This clonotype showed up just a few times. The CDR3 spells CASSQAGLAGSGDFYEQYF. Written as DNA, the CDR3 is TGTGCCAGCAGCCAAGCTGGACTAGCGGGGTCAGGGGATTTCTACGAGCAGTACTTC. This chain connects TRBV4-2 to TRBJ2-7, with TRBD2 matching 12 bases. CDR3 length equals 19 residues. Trimming took 1 base from V and 3 from J; bases not matched to a gene: 13. Germline CDR1 is LGHNA and CDR2 is YNFKEQ.

V is TRBV6-1 and J is TRBJ1-2, with D maybe TRBD1 (5 bases). The V end lost 7 bases, the J end lost 4 bases, and 19 bases lay between the germline ends. Germline V gene sequence: CDR1 MNHNS, CDR2 SASEGT. This CDR3 has 15 residues. CDR3 amino acids: CASTSQGSGTYGYTF. For the CDR3, the DNA is TGTGCCAGCACCTCCCAAGGGTCAGGGACCTATGGCTACACCTTC.

CDR3 sequence (DNA): TGTGCCAGCAGTCGTGCCCAGGGGGATGGTAGCAAAAACATTCAGTACTTC. Translating gives CASSRAQGDGSKNIQYF. The rearrangement uses TRBV4-2 and TRBJ2-4; 7 bases fit TRBD1. The CDR3 length is 17 residues. Germline CDR1 reads LGHNA; CDR2 reads YNFKEQ. The ends lost 6 bases at V and 3 bases at J; junction bases unmatched: 14.

This clonotype was seen more than once but under ten times. CDR3 sequence reads: CASSLRPTGTQETQYF. CDR3 sequence (DNA): TGTGCCAGCAGCTTACGCCCTACGGGGACACAAGAGACCCAGTACTTC. This sequence joins TRBV7-6 and TRBJ2-5; the D gene is possibly TRBD1 (6 bases). The CDR3 spans 16 residues. The germline gives CDR1 SGHVS, CDR2 FNYEAQ. Trimming shortened V by 2 bases and J by 2 bases, and 15 bases separated the two germline ends.

The genes are TRBV29-1 and TRBJ2-7, with D perhaps matching TRBD2 (5 bases). This CDR3 region has 12 residues. Germline lookup yields CDR1 SQVTM and CDR2 ANQGSEA. The ends were cut back, 6 bases at V and 6 bases at J, with 15 bases in the middle. For the CDR3, the DNA is TGCAGCGTCGCGATAGGAGGCGCCGAGCAGTACGTC. It yields the protein CSVAIGGAEQYV.

This clonotype was recorded many times. The rearrangement joins TRBV12-3 or TRBV12-4 to TRBJ2-1; D is unresolved. V lost 4 bases and J lost 7, with 8 bases in between. The CDR3 is made up of 12 amino acids. Written as DNA, the CDR3 is TGTGCCAGCAGTTCGGAGAGAAATGAGCAGTTCTTC. Translation gives CASSSERNEQFF.

This sequence joins TRBV20-1 and TRBJ1-1; D might be TRBD1 (5 bases). Trimming cost V 6 bases and J 4 bases, with 15 bases left between them. The CDR3 is 13 amino acids. Germline CDR1 is DFQATT and CDR2 is SNEGSKA (reference sequence). Here the CDR3 DNA reads TGCAGTGCCATCCGGGGGGGGGGCACTGAAGCTTTCTTT. Residues: CSAIRGGGTEAFF.

The V gene is TRBV25-1, the J gene TRBJ1-4; 9 nucleotides match TRBD1. The CDR3 is made up of 16 amino acids. Germline V gene data show CDR1 as MGHDK and CDR2 as SYGVNS. J was trimmed by 6 bases and V by 1 base; bases with no gene match: 6. The CDR3 nucleotides read TGTGCCAGCAGTGAATTCGGGACAGGGAGACATGAAAAACTGTTTTTT. It translates to CASSEFGTGRHEKLFF. The variable domain in full, completed from reference TRBV25-1 and TRBJ1-4, reads EADIYQTPRYLVIGTGKKITLECSQTMGHDKMYWYQQDPGMELHLIHYSYGVNSTEKGDLSSESTVSRIRTEHFPLTLESARPSHTSQYLCASSEFGTGRHEKLFFGSGTQLSVL.

In its sample, this clonotype was seen a few times. This chain uses TRBV5-1 with TRBJ2-5, with D uncertain. CDR1 and CDR2 from the germline V gene are SGHRS and YFSETQ. The CDR3 extends over 14 amino acids. Between the trimmed V and J ends, which lost 0 bases and 1 base, there was a span of 7 bases. The CDR3 here is CASSLEWSQETQYF. Here the CDR3 DNA reads TGCGCCAGCAGCTTGGAGTGGTCCCAAGAGACCCAGTACTTC.

This clonotype was recorded a few times. The V and J genes are TRBV12-3 or TRBV12-4 and TRBJ2-2, with D perhaps TRBD1 (6 bases). Trimming cost V 7 bases and J 7 bases, with 25 bases left between them. The CDR3 extends over 17 amino acids. The CDR3 loop reads CASISSLGAVGVGELFF. For the CDR3, the DNA is TGTGCCAGCATCTCGTCCCTGGGGGCTGTGGGGGTCGGGGAGCTGTTTTTT.

This clonotype was detected ten times or more. V usage is TRBV12-3 or TRBV12-4 and J usage is TRBJ2-1; D ambiguous. Trimming left V 3 bases short and J 5 bases short, with 8 bases between. CDR3 length: 13 amino acids. CDR3 amino acids: CASSFGPHNEQFF. The CDR3 nucleotides read TGTGCCAGCAGTTTCGGACCACACAATGAGCAGTTCTTC.

This clonotype was seen many times. CDR3 loop: CASSLGRTSTDTQYF. The CDR3 nucleotides are TGCGCCAGCAGCTTGGGACGGACTAGCACAGATACGCAGTATTTT. V is TRBV5-1 and J is TRBJ2-3, with TRBD2 as a possible D gene (5 bases). V gave up 0 bases and J gave up 0 bases, with 8 bases separating them. The CDR3 length is 15 residues. Germline CDR1 and CDR2: SGHRS and YFSETQ. Supplemented by reference TRBV5-1 and TRBJ2-3, the full variable domain reads KAGVTQTPRYLIKTRGQQVTLSCSPISGHRSVSWYQQTPGQGLQFLFEYFSETQRNKGNFPGRFSGRQFSNSRSEMNVSTLELGDSALYLCASSLGRTSTDTQYFGPGTRLTVL.

This clonotype came up a few times. The rearrangement joins TRBV18 to TRBJ1-1; D gene ambiguous. This CDR3 comprises 13 residues. The V gene lost 4 bases and the J gene lost 5 bases, with 11 bases spanning the gap. Per the germline V gene, CDR1 is KGHSH and CDR2 is LQKENI. In DNA, the CDR3 is TGTGCCAGCTCACTAGCTAGAGAGACTGAAGCTTTCTTT. Encoded protein: CASSLARETEAFF.

This CDR3 reads CASSQDYRSPLHF. The CDR3 region has the DNA TGTGCCAGCAGCCAAGATTACCGTTCACCCCTCCACTTT. The chain is built from TRBV4-2 and TRBJ1-6; D unresolved. V lost 0 bases and J 9 bases, leaving 6 bases between the germline ends. Germline lookup yields CDR1 LGHNA and CDR2 YNFKEQ. CDR3 size: 13 residues.

This sequence joins TRBV4-2 and TRBJ2-1; D is possibly TRBD2 (6 bases). Germline values: CDR1 LGHNA, CDR2 YNFKEQ. This CDR3 has 14 residues. V shed 4 bases and J shed 4 bases, with 11 bases lying between them. The CDR3, as DNA: TGTGCCAGCAGCCCTGTGGGGGGATACAATGAGCAGTTCTTC. Amino acid sequence: CASSPVGGYNEQFF.

This clonotype was counted at least ten times. V is TRBV3-1 and J is TRBJ2-7, with 12 bases that match TRBD2. Trimming cost V 5 bases and J 7 bases; bases outside gene matches: 9. Germline lookup yields CDR1 LGHDT and CDR2 YNNKEL (reference sequence). The CDR3 has 15 amino acids. As DNA, the CDR3 is TGTGCCAGCAGCTACCTAGCGGGGGGGCCGGAGGAGCAGTACTTC. Its translation: CASSYLAGGPEEQYF.

This clonotype was seen at least ten times. This chain links TRBV29-1 with TRBJ2-1; D not resolved. Germline V gene lookup returns CDR1 SQVTM and CDR2 ANQGSEA. This CDR3 has 12 residues. V was pared by 8 bases and J by 4 bases, with 12 bases between. For the CDR3, the DNA is TGCAGCCTGACCGACGGATACAATGAGCAGTTCTTC. Translating gives CSLTDGYNEQFF.

The chain is built from TRBV3-1 and TRBJ1-2; D is perhaps TRBD1 (5 bases). The CDR3 is 14 residues long. Germline CDR1 and CDR2: LGHDT and YNNKEL (reference sequence). V was pared by 3 bases and J by 1 base, with 9 bases between. CDR3 protein: CASSQAGNNYGYTF. CDR3 bases: TGTGCCAGCAGCCAGGCAGGGAATAACTATGGCTACACCTTC.